This T cell receptor (beta chain) was sequenced during a study of T cells in women clearing cervical HPV infection. Turning to the study itself: Controls were women whose single incident HPV16 infection cleared within 12 months without precancer or cancer. Findings and limits, study-wide: CIN3+ cases had significantly higher TCR repertoire richness than controls, but evenness did not differ.

With respect to this clone: What it recognizes is unknown. The read terminates 3 residues before the CDR3 end, so the remaining end is supplied by the germline J gene.

TCRdb's table, derived via immunoSEQ multiplex PCR, lists solely in-frame clones and lacks some. Here the sample table reports fewer than 30,000 clones. The CDR3 runs 16 residues. V shed 0 bases and J 4 bases; nucleotides not matched to a gene: 8. Germline loops: CDR1 LGHNA, CDR2 YNFKEQ. HPV was found by MY09/MY11 PCR and dot-blot genotyping. This TCR came from a woman aged 18 to 75 with a cervical HPV16 infection that either progressed to CIN3+ or cleared (not recorded which). The chain uses TRBV4-2 and TRBJ1-2; 7 positions agree with TRBD1. Source material: blood buffy coat. The covered CDR3 bases are TGTGCCAGCAGCCAAGATAAGACAGGGTCGGTCTATGGC. Amino acids: CASSQDKTGSVYG. The complete CDR3 sequence is CASSQDKTGSVYGYTF.